The clone carrying this T cell receptor beta chain appeared a few times. What it binds is unknown. One junction end disagrees with the germline gene, perhaps due to a read error. The Oncomine TCR Beta short-read assay was applied to DNA of cultured CD4+ T cells. TCRdb re-called the PCR reads with MiXCR, one entry per CDR3 protein. The sample yields around 26,000 distinct CDR3 sequences, roughly 64% seen once. The source of the sample is a study of vaccination and CD4 T cells after COVID-19. Overall study context: Each convalescent patient was PCR positive for SARS-CoV-2 on nasal swab; 9 or 10 cases were mild and one severe. The authors used overlapping spike peptides from SARS-CoV-2, HCoV-NL63, HCoV-OC43 and HCoV-229E to stimulate cells. For each participant, vaccination comprised two doses of either the BNT162b2 or the mRNA-1273 vaccine. Convalescent individuals numbered four females and six males, two being Hispanic.

Treatment reported: roughly 10-day PBMC culture with coronavirus spike peptide pools or control peptides (ViraFEST assay). The source of this sequence is a human donor who had recovered from COVID-19. The sample was CD4+ T cells from blood, cultured in vitro.

The CDR3 DNA reads TGTGCCAGCAGCTTAGAGGGTATTATCGGGACAGGGCTGAACTTC. Translation gives CASSLEGIIGTGLNF. V and J are TRBV7-9 and TRBJ2-7; 9 bases align to TRBD1. Looked up from germline, CDR1 is SEHNR and CDR2 is FQNEAQ (reference sequence). CDR3 length: 15 residues.